Listed below are T cell receptor beta chains from one sample, sequenced in a study of technical replicates of blood from several donors. Profiling relied on immunoSEQ multiplex PCR, and the TCRdb table lists in-frame clones only, not all of them. The sample has 75,000 to 95,000 clones; 95% are singletons. Sequenced sample: T cells isolated from PBMCs. The receptors derive from a human donor in good health. Both conserved end residues are part of each CDR3. A D gene is named only where the DNA matches it firmly. Size tells how often a clone was seen (once, few, many) or the class of an expanded clone, and some rows leave it out.

D gene: NA; J gene: TRBJ2-5; V gene: TRBV2; clone size: NA; CDR3 DNA: TGTGCCAGCAGTGCAGTGAGGAAAGAGACCCAGTACTTC; CDR3 protein: CASSAVRKETQYF
D gene: TRBD1; J gene: TRBJ1-4; V gene: TRBV4-1; clone size: NA; CDR3 DNA: TGCGCCAGCAGCCAAGATGACAGGGAAGGGGAAAAACTGTTTTTT; CDR3 protein: CASSQDDREGEKLFF
D gene: NA; J gene: TRBJ2-7; V gene: TRBV9; clone size: NA; CDR3 DNA: TGTGCCAGCAGCGCTGAGCCACAGGGTCTCGAGCAGTACTTC; CDR3 protein: CASSAEPQGLEQYF
D gene: NA; J gene: TRBJ1-1; V gene: TRBV10-1; clone size: NA; CDR3 DNA: TGCGCCAGCAGTTCCCACCGACAGAACACTGAAGCTTTCTTT; CDR3 protein: CASSSHRQNTEAFF
D gene: NA; J gene: TRBJ2-3; V gene: TRBV9; clone size: NA; CDR3 DNA: TGTGCCAGCAGCGTCTCAGGAGGTGGTAACACAGATACGCAGTATTTT; CDR3 protein: CASSVSGGGNTDTQYF
D gene: TRBD1; J gene: TRBJ1-3; V gene: TRBV19; clone size: NA; CDR3 DNA: TGTGCCAGTGCCGGGACAGGGGGCTTCGGAAACACCATATATTTT; CDR3 protein: CASAGTGGFGNTIYF
D gene: TRBD2; J gene: TRBJ2-2; V gene: TRBV7-9; clone size: once; CDR3 DNA: TGTGCCAGCAGCCCTCCGACTAGCGGGAGGGCCGGGGAGCTGTTTTTT; CDR3 protein: CASSPPTSGRAGELFF
D gene: TRBD2; J gene: TRBJ2-1; V gene: TRBV19; clone size: once; CDR3 DNA: TGTGCCAGTACCGGGACTAGCGTCTACAATGAGCAGTTCTTC; CDR3 protein: CASTGTSVYNEQFF
D gene: NA; J gene: TRBJ2-3; V gene: TRBV11-2; clone size: NA; CDR3 DNA: TGTGCCAGCAGCCGATTACAGGGAAAACGGGGAGATACGCAGTATTTT; CDR3 protein: CASSRLQGKRGDTQYF
D gene: TRBD1; J gene: TRBJ1-2; V gene: TRBV29-1; clone size: NA; CDR3 DNA: TGCAGCGTTGGATTCACGGACAGGGGTTATGGCTACACCTTC; CDR3 protein: CSVGFTDRGYGYTF
D gene: NA; J gene: TRBJ2-1; V gene: TRBV7-9; clone size: NA; CDR3 DNA: TGTGCCAGCAGCCCCATCTCCGGGACAGAGCAGTTCTTC; CDR3 protein: CASSPISGTEQFF
D gene: TRBD1; J gene: TRBJ1-4; V gene: TRBV2; clone size: NA; CDR3 DNA: TGTGCCAGCAGTGATGGGACAGGGGTTAGAGAACTGTTTTTT; CDR3 protein: CASSDGTGVRELFF
D gene: NA; J gene: TRBJ2-1; V gene: TRBV5-4; clone size: NA; CDR3 DNA: TGTGCCAGCAGCTCGAATAGCCGGCTCGGGGAGCAGTTCTTC; CDR3 protein: CASSSNSRLGEQFF
D gene: TRBD1; J gene: TRBJ2-6; V gene: TRBV27; clone size: few; CDR3 DNA: TGTGCCAGTAAATTCCGGGACAGGGGTTTAAGTGGGGCCAACGTCCTGACTTTC; CDR3 protein: CASKFRDRGLSGANVLTF
D gene: TRBD1; J gene: TRBJ1-3; V gene: TRBV27; clone size: NA; CDR3 DNA: TGTGCCAGCAGTTTATTGGGGGGACAGGGGCATCGGGGAAACACCATATATTTT; CDR3 protein: CASSLLGGQGHRGNTIYF
D gene: TRBD1; J gene: TRBJ1-2; V gene: TRBV5-1; clone size: NA; CDR3 DNA: TGCGCCAGCAGCTTGGGTCCGGGGACAGGGGAGGGCTACACCTTC; CDR3 protein: CASSLGPGTGEGYTF
D gene: NA; J gene: TRBJ1-1; V gene: TRBV27; clone size: once; CDR3 DNA: TGTGCCAGCTCCCTCTCAGGGAGGGGCACTGAAGCTTTCTTT; CDR3 protein: CASSLSGRGTEAFF
D gene: NA; J gene: TRBJ2-5; V gene: TRBV4-2; clone size: NA; CDR3 DNA: TGTGCCAGCAGCAAGTGGGCAGCAGAGACCCAGTACTTC; CDR3 protein: CASSKWAAETQYF
D gene: NA; J gene: TRBJ1-2; V gene: TRBV5-4; clone size: NA; CDR3 DNA: TGTGCCAGCAGCTACAAAGCTAACTATGGCTACACCTTC; CDR3 protein: CASSYKANYGYTF
D gene: TRBD2; J gene: TRBJ2-1; V gene: TRBV25-1; clone size: NA; CDR3 DNA: TGTGCCAGCAGTTCATGGACTAGCGGGTCGGTCGATGAGCAGTTCTTC; CDR3 protein: CASSSWTSGSVDEQFF
D gene: TRBD1; J gene: TRBJ2-1; V gene: TRBV14; clone size: NA; CDR3 DNA: TGTGCCAGCAGGCCTACAGGGGCTTCCTACAATGAGCAGTTCTTC; CDR3 protein: CASRPTGASYNEQFF
D gene: TRBD2; J gene: TRBJ2-7; V gene: TRBV19; clone size: NA; CDR3 DNA: TGTGCCAGTAGTACGAGCCTAGCGGGAGGTTTGCGCGAGCAGTACTTC; CDR3 protein: CASSTSLAGGLREQYF
D gene: NA; J gene: TRBJ2-5; V gene: TRBV6-5; clone size: NA; CDR3 DNA: TGTGCCAGCAGACACCCCGCTGGCGGCCAAGAGACCCAGTACTTC; CDR3 protein: CASRHPAGGQETQYF
D gene: NA; J gene: TRBJ1-1; V gene: TRBV29-1; clone size: NA; CDR3 DNA: TGCAGCGTTGAAAGACGGTTAGGAGGGACTGAAGCTTTCTTT; CDR3 protein: CSVERRLGGTEAFF
D gene: TRBD1; J gene: TRBJ1-4; V gene: TRBV2; clone size: NA; CDR3 DNA: TGTGCCAGCAGAAAACTTGAGTACAGGGGCCGCGAGGTTAATGAAAAACTGTTTTTT; CDR3 protein: CASRKLEYRGREVNEKLFF
D gene: TRBD1; J gene: TRBJ2-7; V gene: TRBV7-8; clone size: NA; CDR3 DNA: TGTGCCAGCCGACCGGGACAGGGCCACGAGCAGTACTTC; CDR3 protein: CASRPGQGHEQYF
D gene: NA; J gene: TRBJ1-2; V gene: TRBV19; clone size: once; CDR3 DNA: TGTGCCAGTAGTAACGGGAGGGCGGTTCACCATGGCTACACCTTC; CDR3 protein: CASSNGRAVHHGYTF
D gene: NA; J gene: TRBJ2-5; V gene: TRBV2; clone size: NA; CDR3 DNA: TGTGCCAGCACTCCTGGGGGGAGAGAGACCCAGTACTTC; CDR3 protein: CASTPGGRETQYF
D gene: NA; J gene: TRBJ2-4; V gene: TRBV27; clone size: NA; CDR3 DNA: TGTGCCAGCAGTTATGACAGCTTGAAAAACATTCAGTACTTC; CDR3 protein: CASSYDSLKNIQYF
D gene: TRBD1; J gene: TRBJ2-2; V gene: TRBV4-1; clone size: NA; CDR3 DNA: TGCGCCAGCAGCCACGTATGGGACAGGGCAGAAACCGGGGAGCTGTTTTTT; CDR3 protein: CASSHVWDRAETGELFF
D gene: NA; J gene: TRBJ2-2; V gene: TRBV28; clone size: NA; CDR3 DNA: TGTGCCAGCAGTTTATCCCCGGGGGAGCTGTTTTTT; CDR3 protein: CASSLSPGELFF
D gene: TRBD1; J gene: TRBJ2-1; V gene: TRBV4-1; clone size: NA; CDR3 DNA: TGCGCCAGCAGCCTCCGGGACAGCAACAATGAGCAGTTCTTC; CDR3 protein: CASSLRDSNNEQFF
D gene: NA; J gene: TRBJ1-4; V gene: TRBV6-5; clone size: NA; CDR3 DNA: TGTGCCAGCAAACCGACAGCAACTAATGAAAAACTGTTTTTT; CDR3 protein: CASKPTATNEKLFF
D gene: TRBD1; J gene: TRBJ1-6; V gene: TRBV6-1; clone size: few; CDR3 DNA: TGTGCCAGCAGTGCCACCGGGACAGGGGGTTCACCCCTCCACTTT; CDR3 protein: CASSATGTGGSPLHF
D gene: NA; J gene: TRBJ1-6; V gene: TRBV2; clone size: NA; CDR3 DNA: TGTGCCAGCAGTATGGAAGGCAGGGCTTATAATTCACCCCTCCACTTT; CDR3 protein: CASSMEGRAYNSPLHF
D gene: NA; J gene: TRBJ2-7; V gene: TRBV4-1; clone size: NA; CDR3 DNA: TGCGCCAGCAGCCAGGCCGACTTGGTGACCTTTGGTGAGCAGTACTTC; CDR3 protein: CASSQADLVTFGEQYF
D gene: NA; J gene: TRBJ1-1; V gene: TRBV19; clone size: NA; CDR3 DNA: TGTGCCAGTAGTATCTCAGAGGGAACTGAAGCTTTCTTT; CDR3 protein: CASSISEGTEAFF
D gene: NA; J gene: TRBJ1-2; V gene: TRBV5-1; clone size: NA; CDR3 DNA: TGCGCCAGCAGCTTGGAAGCGAATAATGGCTACACCTTC; CDR3 protein: CASSLEANNGYTF
D gene: TRBD2; J gene: TRBJ2-5; V gene: TRBV15; clone size: NA; CDR3 DNA: TGTGCCACCAGCAGAGATCGGGGAGGGAAGACCCAGTACTTC; CDR3 protein: CATSRDRGGKTQYF
D gene: TRBD1; J gene: TRBJ2-1; V gene: TRBV5-4; clone size: NA; CDR3 DNA: TGTGCCAGCAACCTCAGACAGGGGGTGGTTGACAATGAGCAGTTCTTC; CDR3 protein: CASNLRQGVVDNEQFF
D gene: TRBD1; J gene: TRBJ2-7; V gene: TRBV10-3; clone size: NA; CDR3 DNA: TGTGCCATCAGTGACCTGGGGACAGGGGGCGCGTACGAGCAGTACTTC; CDR3 protein: CAISDLGTGGAYEQYF
D gene: NA; J gene: TRBJ2-1; V gene: TRBV5-4; clone size: NA; CDR3 DNA: TGTGCCAGCAGCTTGATTGGCTTCAATGAGCAGTTCTTC; CDR3 protein: CASSLIGFNEQFF
D gene: NA; J gene: TRBJ1-5; V gene: TRBV2; clone size: NA; CDR3 DNA: TGTGCCAGCAGTGAACTTGGGGGGAATCAGCCCCAGCATTTT; CDR3 protein: CASSELGGNQPQHF
D gene: TRBD2; J gene: TRBJ2-1; V gene: TRBV2; clone size: NA; CDR3 DNA: TGTGCCAGCAGTAGTGGACTAGCGGGACTATTCAGCTCCTACAATGAGCAGTTCTTC; CDR3 protein: CASSSGLAGLFSSYNEQFF
D gene: TRBD2; J gene: TRBJ2-7; V gene: TRBV5-1; clone size: NA; CDR3 DNA: TGCGCCAGCAGCTTGGGACCGGGGGGATCCTACGAGCAGTACTTC; CDR3 protein: CASSLGPGGSYEQYF
D gene: NA; J gene: TRBJ1-1; V gene: TRBV11-3; clone size: NA; CDR3 DNA: TGTGCCAGCAGCTCCCCCCCAATGAACACTGAAGCTTTCTTT; CDR3 protein: CASSSPPMNTEAFF
D gene: TRBD1; J gene: TRBJ1-2; V gene: TRBV28; clone size: NA; CDR3 DNA: TGTGCCAGCAGTTTACTGGGACAGCTCCCTTATGGCTACACCTTC; CDR3 protein: CASSLLGQLPYGYTF
D gene: NA; J gene: TRBJ1-1; V gene: TRBV6-5; clone size: once; CDR3 DNA: TGTGCCAGCAGTCAGCAGGGCTCTGAAGCTTTCTTT; CDR3 protein: CASSQQGSEAFF
D gene: NA; J gene: TRBJ1-4; V gene: TRBV27; clone size: NA; CDR3 DNA: TGTGCCAGCAGAACAACCCTTACACCTAATGAAAAACTGTTTTTT; CDR3 protein: CASRTTLTPNEKLFF